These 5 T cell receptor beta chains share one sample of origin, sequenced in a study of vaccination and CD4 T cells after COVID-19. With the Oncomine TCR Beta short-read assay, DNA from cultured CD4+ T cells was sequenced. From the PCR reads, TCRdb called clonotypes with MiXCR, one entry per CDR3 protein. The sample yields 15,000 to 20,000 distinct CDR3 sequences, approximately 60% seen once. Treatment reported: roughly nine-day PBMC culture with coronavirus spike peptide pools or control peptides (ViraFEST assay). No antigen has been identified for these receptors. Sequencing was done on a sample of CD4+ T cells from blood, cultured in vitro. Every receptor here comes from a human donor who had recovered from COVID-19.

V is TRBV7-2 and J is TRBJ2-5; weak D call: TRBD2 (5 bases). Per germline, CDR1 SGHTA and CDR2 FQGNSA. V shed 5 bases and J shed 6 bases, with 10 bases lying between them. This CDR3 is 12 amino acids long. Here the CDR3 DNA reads TGTGCCAGCAGCCCCGGGATGAAGACCCAGTACTTC. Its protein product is CASSPGMKTQYF.

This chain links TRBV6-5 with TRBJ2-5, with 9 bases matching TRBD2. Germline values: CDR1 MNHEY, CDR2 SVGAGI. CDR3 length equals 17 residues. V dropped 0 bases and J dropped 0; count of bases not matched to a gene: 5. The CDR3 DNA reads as TGTGCCAGCAGTTACTCGTCCGTAGCGGGGGACCAAGAGACCCAGTACTTC. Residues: CASSYSSVAGDQETQYF.

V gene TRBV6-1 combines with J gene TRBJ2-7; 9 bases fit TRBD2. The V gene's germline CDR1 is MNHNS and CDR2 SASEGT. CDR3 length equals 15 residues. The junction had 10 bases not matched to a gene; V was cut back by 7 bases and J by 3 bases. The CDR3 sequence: CASNTLAGSGYEQYF. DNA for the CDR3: TGTGCCAGCAATACCCTAGCGGGGAGCGGCTACGAGCAGTACTTC.

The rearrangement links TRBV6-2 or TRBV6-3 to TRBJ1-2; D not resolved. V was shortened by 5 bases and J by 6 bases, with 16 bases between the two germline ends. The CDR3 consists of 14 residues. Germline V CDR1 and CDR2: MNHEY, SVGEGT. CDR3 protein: CASSADRSPDGYTF. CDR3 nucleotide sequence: TGTGCCAGCAGTGCGGACCGTTCTCCTGATGGCTACACCTTC.

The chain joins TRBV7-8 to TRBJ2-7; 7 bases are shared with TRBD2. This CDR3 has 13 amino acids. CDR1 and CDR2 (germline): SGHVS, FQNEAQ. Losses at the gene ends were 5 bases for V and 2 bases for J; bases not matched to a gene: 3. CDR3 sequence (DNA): TGTGCCAGCAGCCGGGAGGTTCCCTACGAGCAGTACTTC. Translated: CASSREVPYEQYF.